Listed below are T cell receptor beta chains from one sample, sequenced in a study of T-cell reconstitution after alpha-beta-depleted transplantation in children. TCRdb re-derived calls from the PCR reads in MiXCR, one entry per CDR3 protein. Seen here are approximately 190,000 distinct CDR3 sequences, 5% to 7.5% observed once, and the top ten hold about 4.3%. The sequences come from PBMCs, collected before TCRalphabeta/CD19-depleted stem cell transplant. The receptors were gathered from a girl less than two years old with combined immunodeficiency, due to receive a stem cell transplant. The CDR3 runs from the conserved cysteine through the conserved F or W. The order of the fields is CDR3 protein, CDR3 DNA, V gene, D gene, clone size, J gene. D genes are given only for firm matches. For some rows the clone size is stated as once, few or many, or as a class when expanded; others skip it.

CDR3: CSARDRDRSYNEQFF; DNA: TGCAGTGCTAGAGACCGGGACAGATCCTACAATGAGCAGTTCTTC; V: TRBV20-1; D: TRBD1; size: few; J: TRBJ2-1
CDR3: CASSPPGLTDTQYF; DNA: TGCGCCAGCAGCCCGCCTGGGCTGACAGATACGCAGTATTTT; V: TRBV4-1; D: -; size: many; J: TRBJ2-3
CDR3: CASSSDRGFSYEQYF; DNA: TGTGCCAGCAGCTCGGACAGGGGTTTCTCCTACGAGCAGTACTTC; V: TRBV7-9; D: TRBD1; size: -; J: TRBJ2-7
CDR3: CASSQDGGTDQETQYF; DNA: TGCGCCAGCAGCCAAGATGGGGGGACAGATCAAGAGACCCAGTACTTC; V: TRBV4-3; D: -; size: many; J: TRBJ2-5
CDR3: CASSPLLTGGGEQFF; DNA: TGTGCCAGCAGCCCTCTTCTAACGGGAGGAGGGGAGCAGTTCTTC; V: TRBV3-1; D: TRBD2; size: few; J: TRBJ2-1
CDR3: CATSDLFGSDEAFF; DNA: TGTGCCACCAGTGATTTGTTTGGCAGCGATGAAGCTTTCTTT; V: TRBV24-1; D: -; size: many; J: TRBJ1-1
CDR3: CSARTALEAFF; DNA: TGCAGTGCAAGGACGGCACTTGAAGCTTTCTTT; V: TRBV20-1; D: -; size: many; J: TRBJ1-1
CDR3: CASSVFVSTSGGGDTQYF; DNA: TGTGCCAGCAGCGTCTTCGTATCGACTAGCGGGGGGGGAGATACGCAGTATTTT; V: TRBV9; D: TRBD2; size: many; J: TRBJ2-3
CDR3: CASSLTPRTLQETQYF; DNA: TGCGCCAGCAGCTTGACCCCCAGGACCCTACAAGAGACCCAGTACTTC; V: TRBV5-1; D: -; size: many; J: TRBJ2-5
CDR3: CASSVLAATTYEQYF; DNA: TGTGCCAGCAGCGTATTAGCGGCAACCACTTACGAGCAGTACTTC; V: TRBV7-2; D: -; size: many; J: TRBJ2-7
CDR3: CAWSPRPLNTGELFF; DNA: TGTGCCTGGAGCCCAAGACCTTTGAACACCGGGGAGCTGTTTTTT; V: TRBV30; D: -; size: many; J: TRBJ2-2
CDR3: CASSLSPTGGDYGYTF; DNA: TGTGCCAGCAGTTTAAGTCCGACAGGAGGAGACTATGGCTACACCTTC; V: TRBV12-3/TRBV12-4; D: -; size: once; J: TRBJ1-2
CDR3: CASSQVAGPSYEQYF; DNA: TGCGCCAGCAGCCAAGTAGCGGGACCCTCCTACGAGCAGTACTTC; V: TRBV4-1; D: TRBD2; size: many; J: TRBJ2-7
CDR3: CASRALAYEQFF; DNA: TGTGCCAGCAGGGCACTAGCATATGAGCAGTTCTTC; V: TRBV12-3/TRBV12-4; D: -; size: many; J: TRBJ2-1
CDR3: CASSLGPDQPQHF; DNA: TGTGCCAGCAGTTTAGGCCCGGATCAGCCCCAGCATTTT; V: TRBV12-3/TRBV12-4; D: -; size: many; J: TRBJ1-5
CDR3: CASSESGATDTQYF; DNA: TGTGCCAGCAGCGAGAGTGGGGCCACAGATACGCAGTATTTT; V: TRBV9; D: -; size: many; J: TRBJ2-3
CDR3: CAISESKRAQFF; DNA: TGTGCCATCAGTGAGTCGAAGCGGGCGCAGTTCTTC; V: TRBV10-3; D: -; size: many; J: TRBJ2-1
CDR3: CASSIRDGHYGYTF; DNA: TGTGCCAGCAGCATAAGGGACGGTCACTATGGCTACACCTTC; V: TRBV21-1; D: -; size: many; J: TRBJ1-2
CDR3: CASARLRMMGELFF; DNA: TGTGCCAGCGCCAGACTGAGGATGATGGGGGAGCTGTTTTTT; V: TRBV12-3/TRBV12-4; D: -; size: many; J: TRBJ2-2
CDR3: CASSLEYEQYF; DNA: TGTGCCAGCAGCTTAGAATACGAGCAGTACTTC; V: TRBV7-9; D: -; size: many; J: TRBJ2-7
CDR3: CSVARNTEAFF; DNA: TGCAGCGTTGCGAGGAACACTGAAGCTTTCTTT; V: TRBV29-1; D: -; size: many; J: TRBJ1-1
CDR3: CASRPQGNTEAFF; DNA: TGTGCCAGCAGGCCACAGGGGAACACTGAAGCTTTCTTT; V: TRBV12-3/TRBV12-4; D: -; size: many; J: TRBJ1-1
CDR3: CSVEDWVGILNNEQFF; DNA: TGCAGCGTTGAAGACTGGGTGGGGATCCTCAACAATGAGCAGTTCTTC; V: TRBV29-1; D: -; size: many; J: TRBJ2-1